This entry describes one T cell receptor (beta chain). Its specificity is unknown. The source of the sample is a study of OX40 agonist ivuxolimab in advanced cancers. The data were produced by immunoSEQ multiplex PCR, yet TCRdb's version contains in-frame clones alone and is incomplete. The sample consists of tens of thousands of clones, more than 65% of them appearing once. Study-level points and caveats: Averaged across samples, CD8+ T cells carried more expanded clones than CD4+ did. Partial responders dosed at 0.1-3.0 mg/kg displayed clonal expansion ranking among the lowest. Circulating CD4+ and CD8+ T cells showed clonal expansion by week 6 at 0.1 to 3.0 mg/kg. Among some nonresponders, normalized T-cell clonal expansion was also low.

This sample comprised CD4+ or CD8+ T cells sorted from blood, obtained in a trial of the OX40 agonist ivuxolimab. The TCR originated in an adult with an advanced solid tumor such as melanoma, head and neck, liver or kidney cancer.

The CDR3 sequence is CASSQGQGHGYTF. DNA of the CDR3: TGTGCCAGCTCACAGGGACAGGGACACGGCTACACCTTC. The rearrangement uses TRBV18 and TRBJ1-2; 9 positions agree with TRBD1. The CDR3 spans 13 residues. V lost 4 bases, J lost 8 bases, and 5 bases stayed unmatched. Germline CDR1 reads KGHSH; CDR2 reads LQKENI.